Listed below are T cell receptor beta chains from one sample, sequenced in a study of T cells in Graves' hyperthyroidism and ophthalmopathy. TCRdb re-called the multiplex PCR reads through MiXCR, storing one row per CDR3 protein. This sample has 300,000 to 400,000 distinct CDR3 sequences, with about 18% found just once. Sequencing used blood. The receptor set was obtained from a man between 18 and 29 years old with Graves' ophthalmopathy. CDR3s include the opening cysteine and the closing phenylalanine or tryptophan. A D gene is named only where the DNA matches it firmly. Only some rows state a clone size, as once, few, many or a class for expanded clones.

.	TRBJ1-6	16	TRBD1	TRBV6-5	TGTGCCAGCAGTTACTCTAGGGACAGGGTTAATTCACCCCTCCACTTT	CASSYSRDRVNSPLHF
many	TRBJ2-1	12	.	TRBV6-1	TGTGCCAGCCGTTCAGCGGGTAATGAGCAGTTCTTC	CASRSAGNEQFF
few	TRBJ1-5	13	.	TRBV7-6	TGTGCCAGCAGCCTACAGGGTTCTCAGCCCCAGCATTTT	CASSLQGSQPQHF
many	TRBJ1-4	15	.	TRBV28	TGTGCCAGCAGCTTCCAGGGGACGGCTAATGAAAAACTGTTTTTT	CASSFQGTANEKLFF
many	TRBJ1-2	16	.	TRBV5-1	TGCGCCAGCAGCTTCTCCGGGACGTCGGACCTCTATGGCTACACCTTC	CASSFSGTSDLYGYTF
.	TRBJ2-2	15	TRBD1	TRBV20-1	TGCAGTGCTAGAGGACAGGGTCGTGACACCGGGGAGCTGTTTTTT	CSARGQGRDTGELFF
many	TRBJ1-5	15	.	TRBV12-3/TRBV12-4	TGTGCCAGCAGGGGGGGGGGGATGAGCAATCAGCCCCAGCATTTT	CASRGGGMSNQPQHF
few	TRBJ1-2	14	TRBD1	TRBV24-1	TGTGCCACCAGTGCCGCGACAGGGAACTATGGCTACACCTTC	CATSAATGNYGYTF
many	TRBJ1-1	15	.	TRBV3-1	TGTGCCAGCAGCCAAGCGATAGGGGTAAACACTGAAGCTTTCTTT	CASSQAIGVNTEAFF
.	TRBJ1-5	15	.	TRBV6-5	TGTGCCAGCAGTTACTCGATCGAGTCCGGTCAGCCCCAGCATTTT	CASSYSIESGQPQHF
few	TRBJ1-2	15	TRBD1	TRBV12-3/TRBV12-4	TGTGCCAGCAGTTTCCGGGACAGGGCTGAGTATGGCTACACCTTC	CASSFRDRAEYGYTF
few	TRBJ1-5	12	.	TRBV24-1	TGTGCCACCAAGGGATTCGATCAGCCCCAGCATTTT	CATKGFDQPQHF
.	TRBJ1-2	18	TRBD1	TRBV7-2	TGTGCCAGCAGCCCCCGGCCCGAACAGGGGGCTACAGACTATGGCTACACCTTC	CASSPRPEQGATDYGYTF